This entry is about one TCR beta chain. As yet, its antigen is unknown. This record comes from a study of cytomegalovirus exposure and HLA in healthy donors. Study-wide points: Per published accounts, TCR beta sequences correctly predicted the HLA-A and HLA-B alleles of most subjects.

After removal of 5 bases from V and 6 bases from J, the junction contained 1 base not matched to a gene. CDR3 length: 12 residues. Germline CDR1 and CDR2: SGHVS and FQNEAQ. Primers for the PCR totalled 60 Vbeta and 13 Jbeta. This table comes from immunoSEQ multiplex PCR, and its TCRdb copy is limited to in-frame clones, with some not included. The table for this sample gives about 53,000 clones. This chain uses TRBV7-8 with TRBJ1-5, with 7 bases identical to TRBD1. Sequenced sample: PBMCs. The receptor comes from a woman between 18 and 30 years old in good health and CMV-seronegative. The CDR3 spells CASSRDSQPQHF. DNA of the CDR3: TGTGCCAGCAGCCGGGACAGTCAGCCCCAGCATTTT.